The present TCR beta chain was sequenced within a study of graft-versus-host responses after intestinal transplantation. Study at large: Isolated intestinal, liver-intestinal, or multivisceral transplants had been given to the recipients. The study, taken as a whole, reports: Graft-donor T cell macrochimerism in patients accompanied high graft-versus-host to host-versus-graft clonal ratios in allografts.

Using immunoSEQ multiplex PCR, the repertoire was profiled, and TCRdb retains in-frame clones only, with some absent. The sample carries more than 65,000 clones, around 91% recorded once. Trimming stripped 4 bases from V and 0 bases from J, with 9 bases between. The germline CDR1 and CDR2 sequences are SGHVS and FNYEAQ. The CDR3 runs to 14 residues. On this clone: Its target is unknown.

The rearrangement joins TRBV7-6 to TRBJ1-1; no definite D call. The sequencing here drew on unstimulated CD8+ T cells sorted from spleen or lymph node cells, taken before intestinal transplant. The TCR was taken from a human donor who received an intestinal transplant. CDR3 in DNA: TGTGCCAGCAGCTCGGGTGTCATGAACACTGAAGCTTTCTTT. Its protein is CASSSGVMNTEAFF.